What follows are 6 T cell receptor beta chains derived from one specimen sequenced in a study of blood T cell repertoires in COVID-19. Using immunoSEQ multiplex PCR, the repertoire was profiled, and TCRdb retains in-frame clones only, with some absent. The table records roughly 200,000 clones, roughly 89% of them present only once. Sequencing was done on a sample of peripheral blood. The receptors come from a woman aged 18-29 years who had recovered from COVID-19.

The gene calls are TRBV7-6 and TRBJ2-6; D perhaps matches TRBD2 (5 bases). V shed 4 bases and J shed 0 bases, with 10 bases lying between them. This CDR3 is 16 amino acids long. Germline assignment: CDR1 SGHVS and CDR2 FNYEAQ. The CDR3 spells CASSSTGYSGANVLTF. The DNA for the CDR3 is TGTGCCAGCAGCTCGACGGGATACTCTGGGGCCAACGTCCTGACTTTC.

The J gene is TRBJ1-1, the V gene TRBV3-1 (or the pseudogene TRBV3-2); 7 bases agree with TRBD1. With V trimmed by 6 bases and J by 5 bases, 12 bases remained unmatched. Germline lookup yields CDR1 LGHDT and CDR2 YNNKEL (reference sequence). The CDR3 length is 15 residues. CDR3 sequence reads: CASSPFSGGWTEAFF. In DNA, the CDR3 is TGTGCCAGCAGTCCCTTCTCAGGGGGTTGGACTGAAGCTTTCTTT.

V and J are TRBV4-3 and TRBJ1-1; D is undetermined. In germline, CDR1 is LGHNA, CDR2 YSLEER. There are 16 residues in the CDR3. With 0 bases removed from V and 0 bases from J, the gap between germline ends came to 11 bases. CDR3 protein: CASSQDYVHLNTEAFF. CDR3 DNA sequence: TGCGCCAGCAGCCAAGATTACGTACACCTGAACACTGAAGCTTTCTTT.

This clone was recorded a few times. The chain couples TRBV18 to TRBJ1-4, with 9 positions matching TRBD1. This CDR3 spans 13 amino acids. The V gene end was trimmed by 3 bases and the J gene end by 8 bases; junction bases not matched to a gene: 1. Germline V gene sequence: CDR1 KGHSH, CDR2 LQKENI. The CDR3 coding sequence is TGTGCCAGCTCACCGGACAGGGGAGAAAAACTGTTTTTT. Its translation is CASSPDRGEKLFF. The complete variable domain, with remaining parts taken from reference TRBV18 and TRBJ1-4, reads NAGVMQNPRHLVRRRGQEARLRCSPMKGHSHVYWYRQLPEEGLKFMVYLQKENIIDESGMPKERFSAEFPKEGPSILRIQQVVRGDSAAYFCASSPDRGEKLFFGSGTQLSVL.

The V gene is TRBV12-3 or TRBV12-4, the J gene TRBJ1-4; no clear D. Trimming took off 7 bases at V and 0 bases at J, with 6 bases between the two ends. The CDR3 runs to 13 residues. The CDR3 DNA reads as TGTGCCAGCAAACAAGCAACTAATGAAAAACTGTTTTTT. Translated, it gives CASKQATNEKLFF.

The chain's CDR3 is CATSDPRTGWDYTF. CDR3 coding DNA: TGTGCCACCAGTGACCCACGGACAGGCTGGGACTACACCTTC. The genes are TRBV24-1 and TRBJ1-2; 7 bases are a match to TRBD1. Germline V gene lookup returns CDR1 KGHDR and CDR2 SFDVKD. The trim removed 4 bases at V and 10 bases at J, leaving 11 bases unmatched. This CDR3 comprises 14 residues.